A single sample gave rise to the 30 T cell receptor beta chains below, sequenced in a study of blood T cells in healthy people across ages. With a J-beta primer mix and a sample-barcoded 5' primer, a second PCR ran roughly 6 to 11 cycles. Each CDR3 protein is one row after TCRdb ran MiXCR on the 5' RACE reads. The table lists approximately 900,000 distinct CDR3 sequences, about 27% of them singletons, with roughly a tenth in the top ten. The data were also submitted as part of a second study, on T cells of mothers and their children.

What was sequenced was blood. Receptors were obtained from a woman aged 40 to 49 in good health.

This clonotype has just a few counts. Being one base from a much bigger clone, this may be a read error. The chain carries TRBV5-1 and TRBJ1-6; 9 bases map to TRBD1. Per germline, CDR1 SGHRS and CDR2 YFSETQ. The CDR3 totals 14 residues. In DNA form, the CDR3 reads TGCGCCAGCAGAACCGGGACAGGGAGTTCACCCATCCACTTT. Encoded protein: CASRTGTGSSPIHF.

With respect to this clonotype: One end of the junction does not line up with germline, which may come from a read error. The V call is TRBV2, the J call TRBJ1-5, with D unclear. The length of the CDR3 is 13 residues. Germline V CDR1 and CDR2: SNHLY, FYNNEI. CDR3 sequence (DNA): TGTGCCCGCAGCTTCGATTCCAATCAGCCCCAGCATTTT. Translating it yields CARSFDSNQPQHF.

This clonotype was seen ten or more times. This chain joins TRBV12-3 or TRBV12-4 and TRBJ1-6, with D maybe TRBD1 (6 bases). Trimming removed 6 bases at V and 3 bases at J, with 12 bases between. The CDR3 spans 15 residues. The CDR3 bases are TGTGCCAGCAGCCCTGGGGGCCTCTATAATTCACCCCTCCACTTT. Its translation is CASSPGGLYNSPLHF.

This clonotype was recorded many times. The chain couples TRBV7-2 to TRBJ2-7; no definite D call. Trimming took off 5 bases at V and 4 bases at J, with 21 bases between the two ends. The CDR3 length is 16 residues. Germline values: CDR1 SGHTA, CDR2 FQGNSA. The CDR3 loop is CASSAPHSPFAYEQYF. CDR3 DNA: TGTGCCAGCAGCGCCCCACATTCCCCCTTCGCATACGAGCAGTACTTC.

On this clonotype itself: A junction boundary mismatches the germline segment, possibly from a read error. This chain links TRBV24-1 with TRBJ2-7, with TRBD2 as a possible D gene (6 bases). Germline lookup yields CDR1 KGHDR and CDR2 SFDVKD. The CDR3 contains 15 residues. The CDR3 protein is CATSDAGTASYGQYF. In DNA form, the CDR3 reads TGTGCCACCAGTGATGCCGGGACTGCCTCCTACGGGCAGTACTTC.

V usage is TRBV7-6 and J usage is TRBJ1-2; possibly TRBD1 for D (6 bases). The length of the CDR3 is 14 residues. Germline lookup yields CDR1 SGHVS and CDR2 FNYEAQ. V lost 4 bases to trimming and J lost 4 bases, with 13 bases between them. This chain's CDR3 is CASSSNRALYGYTF. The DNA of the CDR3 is TGTGCCAGCAGCTCCAACAGGGCCCTCTATGGCTACACCTTC.

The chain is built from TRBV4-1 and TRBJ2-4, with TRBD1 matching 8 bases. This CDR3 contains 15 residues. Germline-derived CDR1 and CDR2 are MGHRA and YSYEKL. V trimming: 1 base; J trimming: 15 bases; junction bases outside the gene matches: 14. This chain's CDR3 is CASSQGPGQAFPRYF. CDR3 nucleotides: TGCGCCAGCAGCCAAGGTCCGGGACAGGCGTTTCCTAGGTACTTC.

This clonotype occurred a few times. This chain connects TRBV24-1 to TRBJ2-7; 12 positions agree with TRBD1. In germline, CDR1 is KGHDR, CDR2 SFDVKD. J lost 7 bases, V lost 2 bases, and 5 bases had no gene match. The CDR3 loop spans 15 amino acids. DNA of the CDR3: TGTGCCACCAGTGATTCGGGACAGGGGGCGCGAGAGCAGTACTTC. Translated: CATSDSGQGAREQYF.

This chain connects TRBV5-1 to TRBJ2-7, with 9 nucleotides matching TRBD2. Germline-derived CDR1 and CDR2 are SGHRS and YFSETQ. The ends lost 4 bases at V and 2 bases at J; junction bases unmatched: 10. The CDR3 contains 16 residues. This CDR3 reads CASSETPLAGTYEQYF. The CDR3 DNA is TGCGCCAGCAGCGAGACCCCACTAGCGGGCACCTACGAGCAGTACTTC.

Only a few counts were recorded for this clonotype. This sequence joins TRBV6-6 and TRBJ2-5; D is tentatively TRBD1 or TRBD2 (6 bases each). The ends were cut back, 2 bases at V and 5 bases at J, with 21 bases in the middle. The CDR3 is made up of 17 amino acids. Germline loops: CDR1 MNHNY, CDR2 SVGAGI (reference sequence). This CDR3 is CASSYEFPGGPWETQYF. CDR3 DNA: TGTGCCAGCAGTTACGAATTCCCTGGGGGGCCTTGGGAGACCCAGTACTTC.

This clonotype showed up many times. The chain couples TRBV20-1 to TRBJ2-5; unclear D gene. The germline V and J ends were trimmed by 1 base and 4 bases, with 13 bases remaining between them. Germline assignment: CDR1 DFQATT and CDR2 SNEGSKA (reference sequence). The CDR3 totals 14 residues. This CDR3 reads CSARVSSRLETQYF. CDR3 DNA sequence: TGCAGTGCTAGAGTTTCAAGTCGACTAGAGACCCAGTACTTC.

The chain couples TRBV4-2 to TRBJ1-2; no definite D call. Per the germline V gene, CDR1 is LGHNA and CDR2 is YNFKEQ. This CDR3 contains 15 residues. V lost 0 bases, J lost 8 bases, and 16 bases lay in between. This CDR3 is CASSQELMGSEGYTF. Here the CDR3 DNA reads TGTGCCAGCAGCCAAGAATTGATGGGGTCAGAGGGCTACACCTTC.

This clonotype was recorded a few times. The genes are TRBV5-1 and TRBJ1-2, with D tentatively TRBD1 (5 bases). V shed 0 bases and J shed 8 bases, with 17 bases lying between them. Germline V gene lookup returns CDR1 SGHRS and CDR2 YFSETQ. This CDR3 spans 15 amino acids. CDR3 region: CASSLASGRGDGYTF. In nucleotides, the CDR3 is TGCGCCAGCAGCTTGGCCTCGGGACGGGGGGACGGCTACACCTTC. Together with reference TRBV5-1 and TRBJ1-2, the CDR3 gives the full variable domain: KAGVTQTPRYLIKTRGQQVTLSCSPISGHRSVSWYQQTPGQGLQFLFEYFSETQRNKGNFPGRFSGRQFSNSRSEMNVSTLELGDSALYLCASSLASGRGDGYTFGSGTRLTVV.

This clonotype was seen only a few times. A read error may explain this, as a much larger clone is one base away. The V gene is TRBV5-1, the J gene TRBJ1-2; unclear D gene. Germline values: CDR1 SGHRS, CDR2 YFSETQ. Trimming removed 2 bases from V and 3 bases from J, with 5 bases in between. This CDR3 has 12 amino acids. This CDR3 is CASSFKDYGYTF. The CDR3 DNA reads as TGCGCCAGCAGCTTCAAAGACTATGGCTACACCTTC.

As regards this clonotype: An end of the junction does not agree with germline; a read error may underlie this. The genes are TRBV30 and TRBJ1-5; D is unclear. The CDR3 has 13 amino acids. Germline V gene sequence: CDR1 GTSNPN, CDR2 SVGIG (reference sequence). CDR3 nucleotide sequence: TGTGTCTGGAGTGAACAGCGCAATCAGCCCCAGCATTTT. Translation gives CVWSEQRNQPQHF.

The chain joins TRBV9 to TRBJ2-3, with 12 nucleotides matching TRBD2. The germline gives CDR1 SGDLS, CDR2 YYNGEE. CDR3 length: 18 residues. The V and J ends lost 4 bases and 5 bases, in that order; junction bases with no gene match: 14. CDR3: CASSLHRLAGAPRDTQYF. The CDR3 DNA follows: TGTGCCAGCAGCTTACACAGACTAGCGGGGGCACCGAGAGATACGCAGTATTTT.

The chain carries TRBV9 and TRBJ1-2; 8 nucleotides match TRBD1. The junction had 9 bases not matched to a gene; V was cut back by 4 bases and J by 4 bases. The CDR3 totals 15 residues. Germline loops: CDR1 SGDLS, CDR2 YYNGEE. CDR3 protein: CASSPHLDRAYGYTF. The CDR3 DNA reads TGTGCCAGCAGCCCACACCTGGACAGGGCCTATGGCTACACCTTC.

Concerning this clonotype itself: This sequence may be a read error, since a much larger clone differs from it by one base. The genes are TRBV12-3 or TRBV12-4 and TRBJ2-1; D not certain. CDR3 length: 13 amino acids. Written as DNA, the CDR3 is TGTGCCAGCAGCACTACTGAGTACAATGAGCGGTTCTTC. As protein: CASSTTEYNERFF.

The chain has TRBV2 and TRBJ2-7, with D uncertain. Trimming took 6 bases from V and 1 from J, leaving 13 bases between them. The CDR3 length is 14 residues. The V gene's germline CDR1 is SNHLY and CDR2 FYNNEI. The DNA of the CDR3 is TGTGCCAGCAGCACGACAACTATTTCCTACGAGCAGTACTTC. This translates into CASSTTTISYEQYF. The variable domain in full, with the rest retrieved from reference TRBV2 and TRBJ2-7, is EPEVTQTPSHQVTQMGQEVILRCVPISNHLYFYWYRQILGQKVEFLVSFYNNEISEKSEIFDDQFSVERPDGSNFTLKIRSTKLEDSAMYFCASSTTTISYEQYFGPGTRLTVT.

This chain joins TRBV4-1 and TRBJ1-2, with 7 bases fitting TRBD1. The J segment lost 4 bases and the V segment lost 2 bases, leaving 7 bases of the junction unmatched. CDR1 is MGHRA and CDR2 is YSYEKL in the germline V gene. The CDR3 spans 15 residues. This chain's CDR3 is CASSQPGQTFYGYTF. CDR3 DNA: TGCGCCAGCAGCCAACCGGGACAGACTTTCTATGGCTACACCTTC.

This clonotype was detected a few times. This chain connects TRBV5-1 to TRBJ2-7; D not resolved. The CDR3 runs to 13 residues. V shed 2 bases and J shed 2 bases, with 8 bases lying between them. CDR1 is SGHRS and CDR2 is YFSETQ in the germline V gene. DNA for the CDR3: TGCGCCAGCAGCTTAGACACCGCCTACGAGCAGTACTTC. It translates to CASSLDTAYEQYF.

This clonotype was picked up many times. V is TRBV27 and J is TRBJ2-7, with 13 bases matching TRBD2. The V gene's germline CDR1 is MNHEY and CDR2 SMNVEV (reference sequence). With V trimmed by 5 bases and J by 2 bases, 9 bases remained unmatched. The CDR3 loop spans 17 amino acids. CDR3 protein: CASSPYPGLAGAYEQYF. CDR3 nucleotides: TGTGCCAGCAGTCCCTACCCCGGACTAGCGGGGGCCTACGAGCAGTACTTC.

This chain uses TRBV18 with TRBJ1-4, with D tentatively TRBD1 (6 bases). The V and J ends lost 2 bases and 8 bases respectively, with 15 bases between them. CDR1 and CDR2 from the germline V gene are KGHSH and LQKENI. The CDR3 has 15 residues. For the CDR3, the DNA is TGTGCCAGCTCACCAGGGGGCACCGTCAGGGAAAAACTGTTTTTT. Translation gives CASSPGGTVREKLFF.

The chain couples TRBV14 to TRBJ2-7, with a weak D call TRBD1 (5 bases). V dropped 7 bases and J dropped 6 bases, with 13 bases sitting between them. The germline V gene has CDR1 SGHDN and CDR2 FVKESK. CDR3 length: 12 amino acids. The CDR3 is CASKRGYGEQYF. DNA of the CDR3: TGTGCCAGCAAAAGGGGTTATGGCGAGCAGTACTTC.

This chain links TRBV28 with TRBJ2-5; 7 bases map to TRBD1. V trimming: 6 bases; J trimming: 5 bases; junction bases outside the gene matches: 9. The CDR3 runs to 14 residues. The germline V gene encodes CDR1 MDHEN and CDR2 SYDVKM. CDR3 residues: CASSKRGGGETQYF. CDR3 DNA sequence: TGTGCCAGCAGCAAAAGAGGGGGCGGGGAGACCCAGTACTTC.

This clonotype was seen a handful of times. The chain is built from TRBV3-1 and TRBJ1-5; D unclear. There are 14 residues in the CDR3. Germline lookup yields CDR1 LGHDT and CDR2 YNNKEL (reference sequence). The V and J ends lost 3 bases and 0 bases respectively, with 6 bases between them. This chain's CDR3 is CASSQYYSNQPQHF. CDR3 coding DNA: TGTGCCAGCAGCCAGTATTATAGCAATCAGCCCCAGCATTTT.

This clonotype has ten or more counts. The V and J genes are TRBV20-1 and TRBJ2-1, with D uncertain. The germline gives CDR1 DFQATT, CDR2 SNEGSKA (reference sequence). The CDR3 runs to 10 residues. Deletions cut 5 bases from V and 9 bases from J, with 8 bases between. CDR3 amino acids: CSAGVAEQFF. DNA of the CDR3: TGCAGTGCTGGAGTGGCTGAGCAGTTCTTC.

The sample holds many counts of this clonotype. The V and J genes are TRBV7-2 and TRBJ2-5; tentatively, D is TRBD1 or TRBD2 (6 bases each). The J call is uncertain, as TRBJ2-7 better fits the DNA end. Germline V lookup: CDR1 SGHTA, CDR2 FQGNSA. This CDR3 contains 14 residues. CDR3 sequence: CASTQHRGVDEQYF. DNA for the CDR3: TGTGCCAGCACCCAACATAGGGGGGTCGACGAGCAGTACTTC.

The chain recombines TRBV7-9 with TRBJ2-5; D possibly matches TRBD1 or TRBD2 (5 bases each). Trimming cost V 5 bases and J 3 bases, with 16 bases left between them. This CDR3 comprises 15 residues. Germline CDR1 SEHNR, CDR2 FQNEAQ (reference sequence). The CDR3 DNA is TGTGCCAGCAGCCAAACTACCGGGGCCGAAGAGACCCAGTACTTC. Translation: CASSQTTGAEETQYF.

CDR3 protein: CASSPSGQGIGDYGYTF. The CDR3 nucleotides are TGTGCCAGCAGTCCATCGGGACAGGGAATTGGAGACTATGGCTACACCTTC. The J gene is TRBJ1-2, the V gene TRBV6-6, with 9 positions matching TRBD1. Losses at the gene ends were 5 bases for V and 3 bases for J; bases not matched to a gene: 13. The germline V gene has CDR1 MNHNY and CDR2 SVGAGI (reference sequence). The CDR3 covers 17 residues.